The clone carrying this T cell receptor beta chain turned up a few times. Its cognate antigen is unknown. CDR1 is SGHRS, CDR2 YFSETQ, per germline. There are 14 residues in the CDR3. V gave up 0 bases and J gave up 5 bases, with 12 bases separating them. Each CDR3 protein gets one entry after TCRdb re-called the 5' RACE reads with MiXCR. Of around 67,000 distinct CDR3 sequences listed, 10% to 15% are singletons. The sample originates from a study of early T cells in non-severe SARS-CoV-2 infection. Across the whole study: Sequencing used unsorted whole-blood bulk RNA, so chains lack pairing.

Findings of the study overall: Using VDJdb, the matching emphasized anti-spike CD8 responses while missing private and CD4 specificities.

The chain employs TRBV5-1 and TRBJ2-7; D might be TRBD1 (6 bases). Source material: whole blood. The clonotype originates from an adult who was a healthcare worker with PCR-confirmed SARS-CoV-2 infection or an uninfected control (not recorded which). The CDR3 nucleotides are TGCGCCAGCAGCTTGGAGTCAGGGGCCCACGAGCAGTACTTC. The encoded protein is CASSLESGAHEQYF.